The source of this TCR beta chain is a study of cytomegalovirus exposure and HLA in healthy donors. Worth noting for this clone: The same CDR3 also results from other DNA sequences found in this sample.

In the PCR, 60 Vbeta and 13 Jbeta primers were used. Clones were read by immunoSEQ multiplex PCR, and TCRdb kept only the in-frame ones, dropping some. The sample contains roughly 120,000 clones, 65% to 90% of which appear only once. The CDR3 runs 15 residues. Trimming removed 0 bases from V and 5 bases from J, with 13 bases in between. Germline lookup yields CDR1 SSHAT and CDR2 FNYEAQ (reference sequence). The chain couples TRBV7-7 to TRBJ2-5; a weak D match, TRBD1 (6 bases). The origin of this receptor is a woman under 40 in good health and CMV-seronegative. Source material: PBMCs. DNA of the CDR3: TGTGCCAGCAGCTTAGCGGAGACAGGAAGCGAGACCCAGTACTTC. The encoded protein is CASSLAETGSETQYF.